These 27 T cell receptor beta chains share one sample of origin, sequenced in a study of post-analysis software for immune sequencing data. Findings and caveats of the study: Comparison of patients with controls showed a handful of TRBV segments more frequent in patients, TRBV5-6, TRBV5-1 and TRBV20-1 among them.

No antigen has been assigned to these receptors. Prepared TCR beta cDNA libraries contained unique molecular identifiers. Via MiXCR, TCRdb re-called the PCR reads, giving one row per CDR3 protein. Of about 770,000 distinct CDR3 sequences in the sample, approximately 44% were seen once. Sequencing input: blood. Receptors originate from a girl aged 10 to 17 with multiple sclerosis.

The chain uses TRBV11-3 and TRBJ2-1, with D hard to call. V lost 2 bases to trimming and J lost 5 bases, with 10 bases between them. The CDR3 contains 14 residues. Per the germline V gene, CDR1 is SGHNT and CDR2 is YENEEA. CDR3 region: CASSLRRPDNEQFF. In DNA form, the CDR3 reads TGTGCCAGCAGCTTACGAAGGCCAGACAATGAGCAGTTCTTC.

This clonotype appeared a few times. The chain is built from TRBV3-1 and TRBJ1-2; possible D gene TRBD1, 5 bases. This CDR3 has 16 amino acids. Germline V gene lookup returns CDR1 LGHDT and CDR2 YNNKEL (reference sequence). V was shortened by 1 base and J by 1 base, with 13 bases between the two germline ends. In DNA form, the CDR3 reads TGTGCCAGCAGCCAAGGACTCGCGGGGGATAACTATGGCTACACCTTC. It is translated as CASSQGLAGDNYGYTF.

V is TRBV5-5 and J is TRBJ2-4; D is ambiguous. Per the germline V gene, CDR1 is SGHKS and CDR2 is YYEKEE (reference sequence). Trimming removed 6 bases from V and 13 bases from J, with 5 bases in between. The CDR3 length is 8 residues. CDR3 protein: CASTGQYF. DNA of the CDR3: TGTGCCAGCACCGGGCAGTACTTC.

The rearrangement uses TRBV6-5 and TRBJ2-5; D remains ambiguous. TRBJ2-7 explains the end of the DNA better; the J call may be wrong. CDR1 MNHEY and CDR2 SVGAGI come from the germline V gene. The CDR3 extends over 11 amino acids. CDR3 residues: CASSNGGEQYF. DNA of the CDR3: TGTGCCAGCAGCAATGGTGGCGAGCAGTACTTC.

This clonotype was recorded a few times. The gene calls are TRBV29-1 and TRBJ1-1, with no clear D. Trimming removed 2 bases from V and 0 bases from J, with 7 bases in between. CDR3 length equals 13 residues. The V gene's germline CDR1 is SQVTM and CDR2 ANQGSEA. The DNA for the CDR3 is TGCAGCGTTGAATCCGGCATGAACACTGAAGCTTTCTTT. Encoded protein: CSVESGMNTEAFF. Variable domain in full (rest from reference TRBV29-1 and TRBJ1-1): SAVISQKPSRDICQRGTSLTIQCQVDSQVTMMFWYRQQPGQSLTLIATANQGSEATYESGFVIDKFPISRPNLTFSTLTVSNMSPEDSSIYLCSVESGMNTEAFFGQGTRLTVV.

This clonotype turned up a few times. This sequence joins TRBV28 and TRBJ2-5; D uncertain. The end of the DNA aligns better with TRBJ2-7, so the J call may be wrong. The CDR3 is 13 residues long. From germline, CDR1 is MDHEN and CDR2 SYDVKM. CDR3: CASSFGLPYEQYF. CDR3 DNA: TGTGCCAGCAGTTTTGGGTTACCCTACGAGCAGTACTTC.

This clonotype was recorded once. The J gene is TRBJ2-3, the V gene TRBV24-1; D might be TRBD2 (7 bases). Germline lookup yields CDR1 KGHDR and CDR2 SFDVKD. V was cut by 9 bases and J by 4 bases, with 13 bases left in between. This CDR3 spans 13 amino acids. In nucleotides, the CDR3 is TGTGCCACCGGGGGGGGCGCCGCAGATACGCAGTATTTT. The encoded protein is CATGGGAADTQYF.

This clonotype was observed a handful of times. The CDR3, as DNA: TGCGCCAGCAGCGAACTAGCGATTAGAGATACGCAGTATTTT. It yields the protein CASSELAIRDTQYF. The rearrangement joins TRBV10-2 to TRBJ2-3, with 7 bases that match TRBD2. V lost 6 bases and J lost 5; bases outside the gene matches: 8. This CDR3 is built from 14 residues. Per the germline V gene, CDR1 is WSHSY and CDR2 is SAAADI.

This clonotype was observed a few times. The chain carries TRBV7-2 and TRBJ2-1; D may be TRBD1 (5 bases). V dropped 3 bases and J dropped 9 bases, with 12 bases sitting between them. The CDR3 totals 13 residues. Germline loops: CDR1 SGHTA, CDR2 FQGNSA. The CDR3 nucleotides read TGTGCCAGCAGCTTGGGGCTAGTGCGTGAGCAGTTCTTC. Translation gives CASSLGLVREQFF.

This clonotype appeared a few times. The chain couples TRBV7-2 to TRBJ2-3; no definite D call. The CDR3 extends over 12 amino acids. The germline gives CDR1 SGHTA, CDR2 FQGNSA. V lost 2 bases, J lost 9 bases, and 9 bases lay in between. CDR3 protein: CASSLTGKTQYF. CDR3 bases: TGTGCCAGCAGCTTAACCGGTAAAACGCAGTATTTT.

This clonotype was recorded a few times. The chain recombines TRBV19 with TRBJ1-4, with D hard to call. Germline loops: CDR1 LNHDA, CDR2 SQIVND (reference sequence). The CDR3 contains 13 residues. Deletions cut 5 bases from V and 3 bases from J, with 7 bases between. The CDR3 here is CASSLGSNEKLFF. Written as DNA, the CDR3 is TGTGCCAGTAGTCTTGGTTCTAATGAAAAACTGTTTTTT.

As DNA, the CDR3 is TGTGCCAGCAGCTTATTCCCTAGCGGAATGGCCCCCTACGAGCAGTACTTC. Translated: CASSLFPSGMAPYEQYF. The chain combines TRBV7-9 with TRBJ2-4; 7 bases line up with TRBD2. The J call may be faulty, since TRBJ2-7 better matches the DNA end. The CDR3 loop spans 17 amino acids. CDR1 and CDR2 (germline): SEHNR, FQNEAQ (reference sequence).

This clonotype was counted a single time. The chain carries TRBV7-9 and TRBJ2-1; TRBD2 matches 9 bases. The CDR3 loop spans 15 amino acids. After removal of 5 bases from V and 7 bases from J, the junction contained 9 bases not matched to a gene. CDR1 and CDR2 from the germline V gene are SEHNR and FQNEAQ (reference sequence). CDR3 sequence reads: CASSLRGTSKNEQFF. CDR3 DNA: TGTGCCAGCAGCCTCAGGGGGACTAGCAAGAATGAGCAGTTCTTC.

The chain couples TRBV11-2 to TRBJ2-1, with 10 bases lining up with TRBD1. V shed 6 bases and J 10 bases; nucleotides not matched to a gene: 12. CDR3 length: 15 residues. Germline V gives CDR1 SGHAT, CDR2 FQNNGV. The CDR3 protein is CASRVWDRGSGEQFF. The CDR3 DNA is TGTGCCAGCAGGGTGTGGGACAGGGGAAGCGGAGAGCAGTTCTTC.

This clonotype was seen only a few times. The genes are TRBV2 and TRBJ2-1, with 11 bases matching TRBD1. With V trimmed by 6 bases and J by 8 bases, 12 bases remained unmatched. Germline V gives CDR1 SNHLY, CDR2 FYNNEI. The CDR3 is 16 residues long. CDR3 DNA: TGTGCCAGCAGCCCCATCGGGGGACAGGGGGGTTATGAGCAGTTCTTC. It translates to CASSPIGGQGGYEQFF.

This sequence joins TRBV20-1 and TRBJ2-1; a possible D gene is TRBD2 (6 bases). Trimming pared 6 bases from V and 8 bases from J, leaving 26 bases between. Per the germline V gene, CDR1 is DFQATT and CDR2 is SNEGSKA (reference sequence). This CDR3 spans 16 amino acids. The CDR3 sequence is CSAPPPASARGYEQFF. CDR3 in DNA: TGCAGTGCACCCCCACCAGCTAGCGCCCGAGGATATGAGCAGTTCTTC.

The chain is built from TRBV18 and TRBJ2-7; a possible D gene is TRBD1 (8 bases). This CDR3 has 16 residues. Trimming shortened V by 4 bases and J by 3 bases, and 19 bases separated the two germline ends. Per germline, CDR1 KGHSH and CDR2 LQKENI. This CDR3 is CASSLGLGTGDYEQYF. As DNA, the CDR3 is TGTGCCAGCTCACTCGGACTAGGGACAGGAGACTACGAGCAGTACTTC.

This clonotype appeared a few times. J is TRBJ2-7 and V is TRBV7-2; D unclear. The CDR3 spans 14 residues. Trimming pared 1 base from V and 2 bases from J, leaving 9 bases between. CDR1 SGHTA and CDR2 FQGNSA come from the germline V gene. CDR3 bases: TGTGCCAGCAGCTTAGATAACAGACCCTACGAGCAGTACTTC. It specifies CASSLDNRPYEQYF.

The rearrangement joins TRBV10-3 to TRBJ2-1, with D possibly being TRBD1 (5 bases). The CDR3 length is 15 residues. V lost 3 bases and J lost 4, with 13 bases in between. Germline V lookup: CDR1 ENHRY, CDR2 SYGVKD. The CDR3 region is CAISDLQGTYNEQFF. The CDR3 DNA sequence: TGTGCCATCAGTGACCTCCAGGGCACATACAATGAGCAGTTCTTC.

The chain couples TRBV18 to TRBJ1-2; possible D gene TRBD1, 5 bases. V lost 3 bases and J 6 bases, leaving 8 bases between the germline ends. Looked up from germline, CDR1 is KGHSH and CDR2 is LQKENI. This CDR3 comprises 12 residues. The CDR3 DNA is TGTGCCAGCTCACCTCTAGGGGATGGCTACACCTTC. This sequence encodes CASSPLGDGYTF.

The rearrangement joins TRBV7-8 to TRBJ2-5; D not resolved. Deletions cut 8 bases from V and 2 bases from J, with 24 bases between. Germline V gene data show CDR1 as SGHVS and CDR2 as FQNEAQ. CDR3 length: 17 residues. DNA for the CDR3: TGTGCCAGCTATCTAAGGGCCAAAAGACCCCAGCAAGAGACCCAGTACTTC. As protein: CASYLRAKRPQQETQYF.

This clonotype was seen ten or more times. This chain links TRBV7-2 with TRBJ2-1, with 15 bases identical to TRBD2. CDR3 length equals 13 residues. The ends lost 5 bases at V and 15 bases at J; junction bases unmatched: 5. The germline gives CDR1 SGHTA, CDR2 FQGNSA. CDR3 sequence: CASSIGTSGRPFF. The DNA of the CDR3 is TGTGCCAGCAGCATCGGGACTAGCGGGAGGCCGTTCTTC.

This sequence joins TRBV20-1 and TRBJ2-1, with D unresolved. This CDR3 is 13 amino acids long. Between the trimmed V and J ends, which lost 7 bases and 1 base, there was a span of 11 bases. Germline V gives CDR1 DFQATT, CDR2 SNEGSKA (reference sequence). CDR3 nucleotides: TGCAGTGGGATCCAGCCATCCTACAATGAGCAGTTCTTC. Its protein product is CSGIQPSYNEQFF.

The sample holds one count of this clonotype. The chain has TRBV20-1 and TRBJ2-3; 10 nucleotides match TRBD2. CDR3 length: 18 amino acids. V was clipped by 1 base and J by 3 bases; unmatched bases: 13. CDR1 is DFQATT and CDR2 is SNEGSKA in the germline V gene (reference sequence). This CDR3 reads CSARGGASSGRLTDTQYF. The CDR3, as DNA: TGCAGTGCTAGAGGCGGGGCGTCTAGCGGGAGATTAACAGATACGCAGTATTTT.

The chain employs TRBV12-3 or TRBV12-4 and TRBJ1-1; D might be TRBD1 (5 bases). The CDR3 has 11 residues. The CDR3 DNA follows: TGTGCTGTACTATGGGGGGCTGAAGCTTTCTTT. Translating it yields CAVLWGAEAFF.

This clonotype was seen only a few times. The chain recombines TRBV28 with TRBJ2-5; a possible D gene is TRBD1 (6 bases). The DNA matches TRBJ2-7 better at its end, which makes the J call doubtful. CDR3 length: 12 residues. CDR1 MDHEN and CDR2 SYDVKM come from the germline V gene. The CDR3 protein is CASRFTGFEQYF. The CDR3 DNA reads TGTGCCAGCAGGTTTACAGGGTTCGAGCAGTACTTC.

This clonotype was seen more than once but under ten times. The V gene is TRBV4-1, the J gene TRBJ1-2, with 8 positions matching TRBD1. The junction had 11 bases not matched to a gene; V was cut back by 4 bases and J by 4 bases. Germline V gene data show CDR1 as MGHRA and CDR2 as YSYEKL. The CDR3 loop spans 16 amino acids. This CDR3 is CASSLQNWTGTYGYTF. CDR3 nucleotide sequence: TGCGCCAGCAGCCTACAAAATTGGACAGGGACCTATGGCTACACCTTC.